This T cell receptor beta chain was sequenced in a study of CD8 T cells in Susac syndrome. RNA totalling roughly 0.45 to 1 ug underwent reverse transcription with random hexamers. TCRdb called the immunoSEQ multiplex PCR reads again in MiXCR, with one record for every CDR3 protein. The sample includes fewer than 200,000 distinct CDR3 sequences, approximately 94% of them seen just once. This clonotype has just a few counts. This CDR3 is 13 amino acids long. The germline V gene encodes CDR1 SGHTA and CDR2 FQGNSA. J gave up 2 bases and V 5 bases, and 2 bases lay outside the gene matches. Negative isolation was used for CD8+ and CD4+ T cells and FACS enrichment for TEMRA cells.

Material: CD4+ T cells from PBMCs. This sequence joins TRBV7-2 and TRBJ2-5, with TRBD1 matching 7 bases. The TCR sequence derives from a human donor in good health. CDR3 sequence reads: CASSRTGQETQYF. In nucleotides, the CDR3 is TGTGCCAGCAGCCGGACAGGACAAGAGACCCAGTACTTC.